This TCR beta chain was profiled in a study of blood T cells in healthy people across ages. Overall study results and limits: There were more naive CD4+ cells and higher diversity in long-lived donors than in aged donors.

Between the trimmed V and J ends, which lost 4 bases and 8 bases, there was a span of 18 bases. The germline CDR1 and CDR2 sequences are SGDLS and YYNGEE. CDR3 length equals 14 residues. A second PCR of roughly 7 to 11 cycles used a sample-barcoded 5' primer and a J-beta primer mix. Every cDNA molecule carried a tag from a template-switch adaptor bearing 12 random nucleotides. In TCRdb, the 5' RACE reads were re-called with MiXCR into one record per CDR3 protein. The data hold approximately 1,000,000 distinct CDR3 sequences, with 35% to 45% observed a single time. Worth noting for this clonotype: The antigen remains undetermined.

The chain carries TRBV9 and TRBJ1-2; D gene unclear. This TCR was sampled from a man aged 18 to 29 in good health. Sequencing was performed on blood. CDR3 amino acids: CASSPTQERQGYTF. In nucleotides, the CDR3 is TGTGCCAGCAGCCCAACCCAGGAACGTCAGGGCTACACCTTC. The full variable domain, completed using reference TRBV9 and TRBJ1-2, is DSGVTQTPKHLITATGQRVTLRCSPRSGDLSVYWYQQSLDQGLQFLIQYYNGEERAKGNILERFSAQQFPDLHSELNLSSLELGDSALYFCASSPTQERQGYTFGSGTRLTVV.